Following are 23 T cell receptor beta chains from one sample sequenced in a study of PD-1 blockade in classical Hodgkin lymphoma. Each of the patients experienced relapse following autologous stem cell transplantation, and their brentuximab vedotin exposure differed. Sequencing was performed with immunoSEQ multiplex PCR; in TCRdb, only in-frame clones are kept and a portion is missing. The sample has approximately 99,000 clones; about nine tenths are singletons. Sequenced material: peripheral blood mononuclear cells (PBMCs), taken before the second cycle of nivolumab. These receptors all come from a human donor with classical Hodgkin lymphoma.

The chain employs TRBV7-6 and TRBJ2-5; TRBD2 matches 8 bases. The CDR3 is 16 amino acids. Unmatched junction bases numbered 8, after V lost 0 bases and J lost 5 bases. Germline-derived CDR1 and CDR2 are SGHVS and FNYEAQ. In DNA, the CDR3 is TGTGCCAGCAGCTTAGCCTGGACTAGCTTCGGTGAGACCCAGTACTTC. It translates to CASSLAWTSFGETQYF.

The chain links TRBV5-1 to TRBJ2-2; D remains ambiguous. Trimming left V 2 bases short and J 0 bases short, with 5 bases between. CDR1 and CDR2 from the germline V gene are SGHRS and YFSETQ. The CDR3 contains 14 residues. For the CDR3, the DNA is TGCGCCAGCAGCTTACTTACGAACACCGGGGAGCTGTTTTTT. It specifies CASSLLTNTGELFF.

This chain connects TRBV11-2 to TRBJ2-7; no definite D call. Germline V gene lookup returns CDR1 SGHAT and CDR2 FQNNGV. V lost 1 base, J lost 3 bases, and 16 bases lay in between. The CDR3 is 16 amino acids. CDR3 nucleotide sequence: TGTGCCAGCAGCTTAGTGGTATCCCCTTCCATCTACGAGCAGTACTTC. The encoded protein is CASSLVVSPSIYEQYF.

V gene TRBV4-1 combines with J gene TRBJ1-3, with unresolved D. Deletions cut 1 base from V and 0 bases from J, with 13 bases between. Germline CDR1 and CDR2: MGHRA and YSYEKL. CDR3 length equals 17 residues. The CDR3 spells CASSQGVGRFSGNTIYF. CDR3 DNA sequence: TGCGCCAGCAGCCAAGGGGTGGGAAGATTCTCTGGAAACACCATATATTTT.

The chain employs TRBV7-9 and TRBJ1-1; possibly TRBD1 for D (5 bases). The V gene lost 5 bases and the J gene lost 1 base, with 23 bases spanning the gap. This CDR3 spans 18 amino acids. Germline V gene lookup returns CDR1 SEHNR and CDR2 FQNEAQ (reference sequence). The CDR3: CASSPKGSRAVANTEAFF. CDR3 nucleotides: TGTGCCAGCAGCCCCAAGGGTAGCAGGGCGGTTGCGAACACTGAAGCTTTCTTT.

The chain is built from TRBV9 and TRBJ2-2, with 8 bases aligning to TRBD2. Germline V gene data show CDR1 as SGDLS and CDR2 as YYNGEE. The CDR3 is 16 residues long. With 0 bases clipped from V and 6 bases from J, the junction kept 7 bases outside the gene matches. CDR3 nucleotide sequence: TGTGCCAGCAGCGTAGTTTCGGGAGGGAGTTCCGGGGAGCTGTTTTTT. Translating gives CASSVVSGGSSGELFF.

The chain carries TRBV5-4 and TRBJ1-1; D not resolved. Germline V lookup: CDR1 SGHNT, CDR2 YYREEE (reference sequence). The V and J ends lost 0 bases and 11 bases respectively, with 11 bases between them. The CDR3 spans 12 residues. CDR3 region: CASSLAFEGAFF. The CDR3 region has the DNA TGTGCCAGCAGCTTGGCCTTCGAAGGCGCTTTCTTT.

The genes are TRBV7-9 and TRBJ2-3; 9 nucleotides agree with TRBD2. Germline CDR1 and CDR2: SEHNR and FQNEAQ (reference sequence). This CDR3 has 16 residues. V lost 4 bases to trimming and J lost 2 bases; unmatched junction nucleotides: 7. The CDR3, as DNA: TGTGCCAGCAGCTCGAGGACTAGCGTCCCCACAGATACGCAGTATTTT. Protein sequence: CASSSRTSVPTDTQYF. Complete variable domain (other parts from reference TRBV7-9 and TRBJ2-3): DTGVSQNPRHKITKRGQNVTFRCDPISEHNRLYWYRQTLGQGPEFLTYFQNEAQLEKSRLLSDRFSAERPKGSFSTLEIQRTEQGDSAMYLCASSSRTSVPTDTQYFGPGTRLTVL.

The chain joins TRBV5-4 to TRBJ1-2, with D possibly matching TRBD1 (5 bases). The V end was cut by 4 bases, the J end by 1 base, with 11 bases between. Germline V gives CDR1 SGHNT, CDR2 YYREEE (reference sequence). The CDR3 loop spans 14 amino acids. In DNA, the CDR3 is TGTGCCAGCAGCCCTCCAGGGTATAACTATGGCTACACCTTC. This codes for CASSPPGYNYGYTF.

The CDR3 region is CASTLAGEWDEQFF. DNA for the CDR3: TGTGCCAGTACACTAGCGGGAGAATGGGATGAGCAGTTCTTC. The chain recombines TRBV19 with TRBJ2-1; 11 bases are a match to TRBD2. The germline gives CDR1 LNHDA, CDR2 SQIVND (reference sequence). With 7 bases clipped from V and 8 bases from J, the junction kept 7 bases outside the gene matches. This CDR3 has 14 amino acids. The complete variable domain, with remaining parts taken from reference TRBV19 and TRBJ2-1, reads DGGITQSPKYLFRKEGQNVTLSCEQNLNHDAMYWYRQDPGQGLRLIYYSQIVNDFQKGDIAEGYSVSREKKESFPLTVTSAQKNPTAFYLCASTLAGEWDEQFFGPGTRLTVL.

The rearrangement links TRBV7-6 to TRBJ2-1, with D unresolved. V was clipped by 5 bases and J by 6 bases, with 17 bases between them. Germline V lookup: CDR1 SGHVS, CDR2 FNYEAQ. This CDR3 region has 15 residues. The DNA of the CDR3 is TGTGCCAGCAGCCTCGTCTCTAGAAACACCAATGAGCAGTTCTTC. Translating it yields CASSLVSRNTNEQFF.

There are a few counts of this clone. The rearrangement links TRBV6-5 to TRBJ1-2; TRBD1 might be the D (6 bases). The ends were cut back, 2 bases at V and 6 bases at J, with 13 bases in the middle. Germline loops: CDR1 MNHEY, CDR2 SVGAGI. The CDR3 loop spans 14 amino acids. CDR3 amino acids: CASSYSRGGDGYTF. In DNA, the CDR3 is TGTGCCAGCAGTTACAGCAGGGGAGGCGATGGCTACACCTTC.

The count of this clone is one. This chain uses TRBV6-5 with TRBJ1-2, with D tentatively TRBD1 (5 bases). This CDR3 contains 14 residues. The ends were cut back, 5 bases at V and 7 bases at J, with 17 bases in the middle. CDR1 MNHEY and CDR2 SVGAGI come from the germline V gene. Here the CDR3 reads CASSLSLGLRGYTF. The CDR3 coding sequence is TGTGCCAGCAGTCTCTCCTTGGGACTACGTGGCTACACCTTC.

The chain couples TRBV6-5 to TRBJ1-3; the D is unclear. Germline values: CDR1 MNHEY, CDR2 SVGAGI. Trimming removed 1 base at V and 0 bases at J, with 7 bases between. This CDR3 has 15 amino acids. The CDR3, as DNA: TGTGCCAGCAGTTACTTAGGGTTCTCTGGAAACACCATATATTTT. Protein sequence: CASSYLGFSGNTIYF.

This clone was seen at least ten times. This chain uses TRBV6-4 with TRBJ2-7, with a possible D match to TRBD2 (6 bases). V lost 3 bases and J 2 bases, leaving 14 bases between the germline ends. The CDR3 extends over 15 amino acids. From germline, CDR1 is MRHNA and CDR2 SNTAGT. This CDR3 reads CASSEKVSGPYEQYF. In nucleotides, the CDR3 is TGTGCCAGCAGTGAGAAGGTTAGCGGCCCCTACGAGCAGTACTTC.

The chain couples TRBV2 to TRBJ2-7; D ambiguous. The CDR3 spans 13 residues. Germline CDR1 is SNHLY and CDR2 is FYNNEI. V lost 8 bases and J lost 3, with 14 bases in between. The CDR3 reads CASGRLAVYEQYF. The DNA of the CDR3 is TGTGCCAGCGGCCGCCTCGCGGTCTACGAGCAGTACTTC.

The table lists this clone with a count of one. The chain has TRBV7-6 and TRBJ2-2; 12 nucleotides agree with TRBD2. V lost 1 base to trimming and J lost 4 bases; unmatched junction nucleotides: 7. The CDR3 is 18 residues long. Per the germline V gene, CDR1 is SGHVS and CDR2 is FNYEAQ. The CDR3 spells CASSLESSGRARTGELFF. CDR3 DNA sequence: TGTGCCAGCAGCTTAGAATCTAGCGGGAGGGCCCGCACCGGGGAGCTGTTTTTT.

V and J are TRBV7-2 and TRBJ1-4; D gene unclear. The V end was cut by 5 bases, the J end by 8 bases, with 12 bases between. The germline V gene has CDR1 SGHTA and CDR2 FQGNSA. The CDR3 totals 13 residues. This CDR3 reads CASSDLRKEKLFF. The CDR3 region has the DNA TGTGCCAGCAGCGACCTTCGAAAAGAAAAACTGTTTTTT.

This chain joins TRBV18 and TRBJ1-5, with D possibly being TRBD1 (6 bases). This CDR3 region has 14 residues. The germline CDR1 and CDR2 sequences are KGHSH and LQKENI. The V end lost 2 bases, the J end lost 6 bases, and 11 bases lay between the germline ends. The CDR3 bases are TGTGCCAGCTCACCAACCGGGGGCGGTCAGCCCCAGCATTTT. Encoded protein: CASSPTGGGQPQHF.

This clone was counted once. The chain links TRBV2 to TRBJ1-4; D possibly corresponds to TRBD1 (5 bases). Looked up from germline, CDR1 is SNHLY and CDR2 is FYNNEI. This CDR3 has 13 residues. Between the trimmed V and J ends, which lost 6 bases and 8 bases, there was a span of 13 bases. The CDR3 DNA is TGTGCCAGCAGCCAGCCAGGGCAGGAAAAACTGTTTTTT. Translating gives CASSQPGQEKLFF. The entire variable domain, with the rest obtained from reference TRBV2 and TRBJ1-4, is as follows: EPEVTQTPSHQVTQMGQEVILRCVPISNHLYFYWYRQILGQKVEFLVSFYNNEISEKSEIFDDQFSVERPDGSNFTLKIRSTKLEDSAMYFCASSQPGQEKLFFGSGTQLSVL.

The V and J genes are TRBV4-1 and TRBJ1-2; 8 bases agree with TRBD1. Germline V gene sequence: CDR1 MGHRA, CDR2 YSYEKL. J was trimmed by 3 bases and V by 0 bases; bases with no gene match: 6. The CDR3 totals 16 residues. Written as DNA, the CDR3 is TGCGCCAGCAGCCAAGAAAATTCAGGGGGCGACTATGGCTACACCTTC. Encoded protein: CASSQENSGGDYGYTF.

The CDR3 DNA reads TGTGCCAGCAGCCCCCCCCCGACGGGGAATGAGCAGTTCTTC. It specifies CASSPPPTGNEQFF. The V gene is TRBV9, the J gene TRBJ2-1; D perhaps matches TRBD2 (5 bases). The CDR3 extends over 14 amino acids. The germline gives CDR1 SGDLS, CDR2 YYNGEE. Trimming took off 4 bases at V and 7 bases at J, with 15 bases between the two ends.

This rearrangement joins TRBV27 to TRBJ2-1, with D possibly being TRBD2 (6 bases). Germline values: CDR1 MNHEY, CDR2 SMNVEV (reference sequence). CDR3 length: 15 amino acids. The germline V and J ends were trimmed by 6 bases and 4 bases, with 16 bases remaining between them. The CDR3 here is CASRVRDTPYNEQFF. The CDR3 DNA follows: TGTGCCAGCAGGGTGCGGGATACCCCGTACAATGAGCAGTTCTTC.